What follows is one T cell receptor beta chain and its context. Its specificity is not known. Regarding treatment: over 15 received Ad26.COV2.S at low or high dose, single or two shots; about 5 received placebo; per-sample allocation not given. Day 63 after the first vaccine or placebo injection was the time point for sampling. At a Boston site, the person donating was an adult of 18-55 years. There are 16 residues in the CDR3. The V segment lost 4 bases and the J segment 7 bases; nucleotides outside the gene matches: 12. Germline V lookup: CDR1 SSHAT, CDR2 FNYEAQ (reference sequence). The sample comes from a study of Ad26.COV2.S vaccination and SARS-CoV-2 variants. General study findings and limits: Overall T cell responses may have been underestimated by the analyses of TCR breadth and depth. Breadth of non-spike TCRs did not differ between vaccinees and placebo recipients.

The table came from immunoSEQ multiplex PCR; TCRdb's copy has only in-frame clones and leaves some out. This sample carries about 470,000 clones, roughly 91% of them seen once, and the ten largest clones take less than 5.5%. This material consisted of peripheral blood, taken in a trial of Ad26.COV2.S vaccine versus placebo. The receptor's source is a person aged 18-65 years who received the Ad26.COV2.S COVID-19 vaccine or a placebo. The chain carries TRBV7-7 and TRBJ2-7; 11 bases are a match to TRBD2. CDR3 coding DNA: TGTGCCAGCAGCTCTTCCCCACTAGCGGGAGCGAGGGAGCAGTACTTC. Its protein product is CASSSSPLAGAREQYF.